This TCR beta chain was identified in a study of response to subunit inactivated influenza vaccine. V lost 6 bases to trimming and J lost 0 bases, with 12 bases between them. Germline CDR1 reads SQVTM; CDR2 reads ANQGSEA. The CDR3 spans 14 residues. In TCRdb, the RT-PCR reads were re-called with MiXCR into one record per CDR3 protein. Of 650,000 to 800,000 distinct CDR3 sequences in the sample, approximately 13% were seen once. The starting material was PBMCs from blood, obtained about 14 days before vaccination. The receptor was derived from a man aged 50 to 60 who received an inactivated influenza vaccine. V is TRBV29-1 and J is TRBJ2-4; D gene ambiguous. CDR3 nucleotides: TGCAGCGTAGGCTCGCGACTAGCCAAAAACATTCAGTACTTC. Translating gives CSVGSRLAKNIQYF.